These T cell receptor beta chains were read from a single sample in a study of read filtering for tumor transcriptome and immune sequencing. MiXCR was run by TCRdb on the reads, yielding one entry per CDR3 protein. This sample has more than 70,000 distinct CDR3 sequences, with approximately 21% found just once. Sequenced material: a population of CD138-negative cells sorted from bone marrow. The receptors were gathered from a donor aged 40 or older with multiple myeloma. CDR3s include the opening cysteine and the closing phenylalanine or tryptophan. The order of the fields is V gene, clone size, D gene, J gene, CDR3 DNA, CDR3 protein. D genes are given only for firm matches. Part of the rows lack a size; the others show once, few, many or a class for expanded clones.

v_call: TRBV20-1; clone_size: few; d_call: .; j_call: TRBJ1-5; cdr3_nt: TGCAGTGCTGCCGGACGGATGGGGAGCAATCAGCCCCAGCATTTT; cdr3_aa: CSAAGRMGSNQPQHF
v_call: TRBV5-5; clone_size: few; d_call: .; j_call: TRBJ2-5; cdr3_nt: TGTGCCAGCAGCAGCCCTGGCGGGATATATGGCCAAGAGACCCAGTACTTC; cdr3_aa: CASSSPGGIYGQETQYF
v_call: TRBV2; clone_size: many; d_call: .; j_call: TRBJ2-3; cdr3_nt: TGTGCCAGCAAGGTCAGGGGCCAGACAGATACGCAGTATTTT; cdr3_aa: CASKVRGQTDTQYF
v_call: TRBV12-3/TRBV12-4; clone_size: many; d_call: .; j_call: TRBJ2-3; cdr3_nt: TGTGCCAGCAGGACTGACAGCACAGATACGCAGTATTTT; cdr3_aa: CASRTDSTDTQYF
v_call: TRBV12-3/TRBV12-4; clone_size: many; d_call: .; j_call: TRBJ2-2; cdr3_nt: TGTGCCAGCAGTTTACAAAGGGACACCGGGGAGCTGTTTTTT; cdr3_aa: CASSLQRDTGELFF
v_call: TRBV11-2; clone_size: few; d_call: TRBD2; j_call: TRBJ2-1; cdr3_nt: TGTGCCAGCAGTCCTCTAGCGGCCCATCGGGACAATGAGCAGTTCTTC; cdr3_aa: CASSPLAAHRDNEQFF
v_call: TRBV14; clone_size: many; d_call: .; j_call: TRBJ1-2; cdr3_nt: TGTGCCAGCAGCCAAGATACCGGTAACTATGGCTACACCTTC; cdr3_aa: CASSQDTGNYGYTF
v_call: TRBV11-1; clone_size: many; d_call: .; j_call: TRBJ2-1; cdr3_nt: TGTGCCAGCAGCTTAGGTGACTACAATGAGCAGTTCTTC; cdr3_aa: CASSLGDYNEQFF
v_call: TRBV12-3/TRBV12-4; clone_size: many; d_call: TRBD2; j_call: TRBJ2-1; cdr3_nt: TGTGCCAGCAGTCCCCGGGGTAGCGGGGGGTACAATGAGCAGTTCTTC; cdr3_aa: CASSPRGSGGYNEQFF
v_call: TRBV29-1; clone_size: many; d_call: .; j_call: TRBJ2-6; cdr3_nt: TGCAGCGTTGAAGAAAACAACTCTGGGGCCAACGTCCTGACTTTC; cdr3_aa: CSVEENNSGANVLTF
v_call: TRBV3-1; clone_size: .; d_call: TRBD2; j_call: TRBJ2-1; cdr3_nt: TGTGCCAGCAGCCACGTCCTGCGGGGGGGTTCCGCTGAGCAGTTCTTC; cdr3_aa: CASSHVLRGGSAEQFF
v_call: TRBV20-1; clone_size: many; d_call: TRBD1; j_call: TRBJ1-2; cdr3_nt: TGCAGTGCTAGAGATCCACAGGGGTACGATGGCTACACCTTC; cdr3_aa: CSARDPQGYDGYTF
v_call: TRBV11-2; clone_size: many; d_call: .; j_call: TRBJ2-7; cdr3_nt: TGTGCCAGCAGCCCAATGACAGAATACGAGCAGTACTTC; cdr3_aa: CASSPMTEYEQYF
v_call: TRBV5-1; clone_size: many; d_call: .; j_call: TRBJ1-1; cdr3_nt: TGCGCCAGCAGCCCCTCCACGAGGATACGAGCTTTCTTT; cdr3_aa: CASSPSTRIRAFF
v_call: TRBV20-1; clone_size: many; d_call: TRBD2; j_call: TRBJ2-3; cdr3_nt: TGCAGTGCTTCCACCCGTGGGACTAGAGGGTATACGCAGTATTTT; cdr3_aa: CSASTRGTRGYTQYF
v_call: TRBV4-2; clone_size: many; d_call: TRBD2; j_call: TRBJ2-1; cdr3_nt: TGTGCCAGCAGCCAAAGGAGCGGGGGCTATGAGCAGTTCTTC; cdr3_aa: CASSQRSGGYEQFF
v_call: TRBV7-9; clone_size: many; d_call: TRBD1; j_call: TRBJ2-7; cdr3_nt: TGTGCCAGCAGCCCAAGGTTGGACAGGGTCTACGAGCAGTACTTC; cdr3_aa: CASSPRLDRVYEQYF
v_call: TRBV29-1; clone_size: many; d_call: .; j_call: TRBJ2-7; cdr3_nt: TGCAGCGTTTCCCCAGGCTCCTACGAGCAGTACTTC; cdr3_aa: CSVSPGSYEQYF
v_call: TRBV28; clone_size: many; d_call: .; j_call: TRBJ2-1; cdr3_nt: TGTGCCAGCAGGGGAACGGGACTCCCCCCTTACAATGAGCAGTTCTTC; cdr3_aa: CASRGTGLPPYNEQFF
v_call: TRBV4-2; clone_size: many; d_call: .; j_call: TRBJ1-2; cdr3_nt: TGTGCCAGCAGCCAAGTTTCCGAGACAGGAGGAGGCTACACCTTC; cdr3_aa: CASSQVSETGGGYTF
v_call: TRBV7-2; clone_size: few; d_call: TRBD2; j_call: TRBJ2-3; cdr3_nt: TGTGCCAGCAGCTTAAGGGGGAGCGGGGGGGCCCTGAATGCGCAGTATTTT; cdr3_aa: CASSLRGSGGALNAQYF
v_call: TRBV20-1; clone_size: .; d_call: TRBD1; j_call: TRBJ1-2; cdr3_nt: TGCAGTGCTAGAGGGGGGACAGCTTATGGCTACACCTTC; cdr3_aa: CSARGGTAYGYTF
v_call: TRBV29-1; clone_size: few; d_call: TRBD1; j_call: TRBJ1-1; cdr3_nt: TGCGGCGTCTTGACAGGGGGTGGGAATGAAGCTTTCTTT; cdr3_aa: CGVLTGGGNEAFF
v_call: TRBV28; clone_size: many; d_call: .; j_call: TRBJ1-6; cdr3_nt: TGTGCCAGCAGTTCTCCGGGCCAGAATTCACCCCTCCACTTT; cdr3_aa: CASSSPGQNSPLHF
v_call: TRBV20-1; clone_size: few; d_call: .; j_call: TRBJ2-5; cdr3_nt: TGCAGTGCTAGTGGCAGGGTGTCAGAGACCCAGTACTTC; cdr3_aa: CSASGRVSETQYF
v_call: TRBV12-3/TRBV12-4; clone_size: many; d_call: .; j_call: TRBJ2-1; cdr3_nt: TGTGCCAGCAGTTTAGCGACCTCCTACAATGAGCAGTTCTTC; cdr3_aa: CASSLATSYNEQFF
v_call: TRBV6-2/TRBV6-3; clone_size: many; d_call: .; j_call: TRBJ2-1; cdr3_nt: TGTGCCAGCAGTTACCGTTATTTTGAGCAGTTCTTC; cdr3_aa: CASSYRYFEQFF
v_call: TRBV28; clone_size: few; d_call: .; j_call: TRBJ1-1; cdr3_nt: TGTGCCAGCAGTTTATCGGGACGGGGAGCTTTCTTT; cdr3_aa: CASSLSGRGAFF
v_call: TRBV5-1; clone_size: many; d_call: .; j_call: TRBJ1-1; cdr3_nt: TGCGCCAGCAGCTCTCTGGAGAACACTGAAGCTTTCTTT; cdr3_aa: CASSSLENTEAFF
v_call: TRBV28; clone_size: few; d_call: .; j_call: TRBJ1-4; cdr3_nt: TGTGCCAGCGGGGGAAATGAAAAACTGTTTTTT; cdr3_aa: CASGGNEKLFF
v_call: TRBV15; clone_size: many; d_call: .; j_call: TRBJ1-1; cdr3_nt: TGTGCCACCAGCAGAGAAGGGTACACTGAAGCTTTCTTT; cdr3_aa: CATSREGYTEAFF
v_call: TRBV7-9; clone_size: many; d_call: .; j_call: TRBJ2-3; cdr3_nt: TGTGCCAGCAGCTTCCGGGACGGCCGCACAGATACGCAGTATTTT; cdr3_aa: CASSFRDGRTDTQYF
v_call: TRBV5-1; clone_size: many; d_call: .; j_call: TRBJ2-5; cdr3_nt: TGCGCCAGCAGCTCGGACGGAGCGGAGACCCAGTACTTC; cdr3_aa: CASSSDGAETQYF
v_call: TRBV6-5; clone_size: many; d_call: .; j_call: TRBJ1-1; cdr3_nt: TGTGCCAGCAGCTCTCCTAGGGGGAGCACTGAAGCTTTCTTT; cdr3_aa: CASSSPRGSTEAFF
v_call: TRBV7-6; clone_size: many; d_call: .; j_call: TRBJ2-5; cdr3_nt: TGTGCCAGCAGCTCCCTAGAGGGGCTCAAAGAGACCCAGTACTTC; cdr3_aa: CASSSLEGLKETQYF
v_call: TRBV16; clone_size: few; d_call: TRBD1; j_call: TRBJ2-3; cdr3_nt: TGTGCCAGCAGACAGGGGGTTGAAGATACGCAGTATTTT; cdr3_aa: CASRQGVEDTQYF
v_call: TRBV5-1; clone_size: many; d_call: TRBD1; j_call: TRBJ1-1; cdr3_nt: TGCGCCAGCAGCTTGGCCAATCCCACAGGGGATCGGGCTTTCTTT; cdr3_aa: CASSLANPTGDRAFF
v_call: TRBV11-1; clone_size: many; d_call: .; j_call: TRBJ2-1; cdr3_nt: TGTGCCAGCAGCTTCCCGGGAACCTACAATGAGCAGTTCTTC; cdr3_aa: CASSFPGTYNEQFF
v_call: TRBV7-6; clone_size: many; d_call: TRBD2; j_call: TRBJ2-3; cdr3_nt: TGTGCCAGCAACCCGGGACTAGCGGGGGGGGCAGATACGCAGTATTTT; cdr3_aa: CASNPGLAGGADTQYF
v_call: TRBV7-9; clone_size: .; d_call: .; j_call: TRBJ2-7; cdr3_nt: TGTGCCAGCAGCACATTATCAGGGATGGGGTACGAGCAGTACTTC; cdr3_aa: CASSTLSGMGYEQYF
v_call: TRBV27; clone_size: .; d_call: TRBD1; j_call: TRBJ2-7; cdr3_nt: TGTGCCAGCAGTTTCGGACAGGGATCCTACGAGCAGTACTTC; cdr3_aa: CASSFGQGSYEQYF
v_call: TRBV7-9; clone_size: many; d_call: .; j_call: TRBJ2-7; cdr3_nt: TGTGCCAGCAGATCCGGATCCTACGAGCAGTACTTC; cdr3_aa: CASRSGSYEQYF
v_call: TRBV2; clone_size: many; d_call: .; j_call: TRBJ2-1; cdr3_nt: TGTGCCAGCAGTGGCGGTAGCGTGGAGGCTGAGCAGTTCTTC; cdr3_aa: CASSGGSVEAEQFF
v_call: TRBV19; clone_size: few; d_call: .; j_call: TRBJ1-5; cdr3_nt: TGTGCCAGTAGTATATTGGGAGGTTGGGGCAATCAGCCCCAGCATTTT; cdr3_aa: CASSILGGWGNQPQHF
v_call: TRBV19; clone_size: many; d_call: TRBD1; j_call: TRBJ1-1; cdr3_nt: TGTGCCAGTAGTCCGGACAGGCGACGGCCCCTAGGAGCTTTCTTT; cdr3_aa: CASSPDRRRPLGAFF
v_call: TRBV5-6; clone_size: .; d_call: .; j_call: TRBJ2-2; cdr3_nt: TGTGCCAGCAGCCTGTTGAGCGGTACCGGGGAGCTGTTTTTT; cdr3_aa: CASSLLSGTGELFF